This T cell receptor (beta chain) derives from a study of OX40 agonist ivuxolimab in advanced cancers. The study, taken as a whole, reports: Clonal expansion was seen in CD4+ and CD8+ blood T cells by week 6 at 0.1 to 3.0 mg/kg. Antigen specificity of clonally expanded peripheral T cells was not established.

The CDR3 totals 15 residues. Germline lookup yields CDR1 SGHDT and CDR2 YYEEEE. The junction had 2 bases not matched to a gene; V was cut back by 4 bases and J by 5 bases. A word on this clone: Its matching antigen is unknown.

Repertoires were generated with immunoSEQ multiplex PCR, while TCRdb's copy carries only in-frame clones and drops some. The sample lists tens of thousands of clones; roughly 84% were seen once. This material consisted of CD4+ or CD8+ T cells sorted from blood, taken in a trial of the OX40 agonist ivuxolimab. This receptor was obtained from an adult with an advanced solid tumor such as melanoma, head and neck, liver or kidney cancer. This chain uses TRBV5-6 with TRBJ2-2, with 13 bases lining up with TRBD2. The CDR3 DNA reads as TGTGCCAGCAGCCTGGGACTAGCGGGGACCGGGGAGCTGTTTTTT. Encoded protein: CASSLGLAGTGELFF.